A single sample gave rise to the 12 T cell receptor beta chains below, sequenced in a study of cytomegalovirus exposure and HLA in healthy donors. 60 Vbeta and 13 Jbeta primers were used in PCR. The method was immunoSEQ multiplex PCR; TCRdb's version includes in-frame clones alone and lacks a portion of them. The data hold fewer than 130,000 clones, with less than 75% observed a single time. Input material: PBMCs. Source of these receptors: a man aged 35-49 years in good health and CMV-seropositive.

The rearrangement links TRBV21-1 to TRBJ2-1; the listed D gene, TRBD2, was not tested against the DNA. TRBV21-1 is recorded as a pseudogene. The CDR3 consists of 20 residues. CDR3 region: CASSKAVQGLAGDRINEQFF. The CDR3 DNA reads as TGTGCCAGCAGCAAAGCTGTCCAGGGGCTAGCGGGAGATAGGATCAATGAGCAGTTCTTC.

This clone occurred once. This rearrangement joins TRBV19 to TRBJ1-4, with TRBD1 matching 8 bases. The CDR3 spans 16 residues. V lost 1 base and J lost 4; bases outside the gene matches: 5. Per the germline V gene, CDR1 is LNHDA and CDR2 is SQIVND (reference sequence). The CDR3 DNA reads as TGTGCCAGTAGTATAGTATCCGGACAGGGTAATGAAAAACTGTTTTTT. Translating gives CASSIVSGQGNEKLFF.

The chain couples TRBV5-4 to TRBJ2-1; 8 bases fit TRBD2. Germline V gene sequence: CDR1 SGHNT, CDR2 YYREEE (reference sequence). The CDR3 contains 15 residues. Trimming cost V 2 bases and J 5 bases; bases outside gene matches: 6. CDR3 in amino acids: CASSLGSGINNEQFF. CDR3 coding DNA: TGTGCCAGCAGCTTAGGTAGCGGGATCAACAATGAGCAGTTCTTC. The complete variable domain, with remaining parts taken from reference TRBV5-4 and TRBJ2-1, reads ETGVTQSPTHLIKTRGQQVTLRCSSQSGHNTVSWYQQALGQGPQFIFQYYREEENGRGNFPPRFSGLQFPNYSSELNVNALELDDSALYLCASSLGSGINNEQFFGPGTRLTVL.

The chain is built from TRBV7-9 and TRBJ2-7, with 7 positions matching TRBD1. CDR3 length: 14 residues. With 4 bases clipped from V and 6 bases from J, the junction kept 9 bases outside the gene matches. In germline, CDR1 is SEHNR, CDR2 FQNEAQ (reference sequence). CDR3 sequence (DNA): TGTGCCAGCAGCTCCTCCAGACAGGGCGGCGAGCAGTACTTC. It translates to CASSSSRQGGEQYF.

This chain joins TRBV27 and TRBJ1-2; D is uncertain. CDR1 and CDR2 (germline): MNHEY, SMNVEV (reference sequence). V lost 3 bases to trimming and J lost 9 bases, with 14 bases between them. The CDR3 loop spans 13 amino acids. CDR3 bases: TGTGCCAGCAGTTTCGCCGGGATTGTGCGCTACACCTTC. Translating gives CASSFAGIVRYTF.

The rearrangement uses TRBV5-8 and TRBJ1-5, with TRBD1 matching 9 bases. The V and J ends lost 5 bases and 7 bases, in that order; junction bases with no gene match: 10. Germline-derived CDR1 and CDR2 are SGHTS and YDEGEE. The CDR3 consists of 15 residues. The CDR3 sequence: CASSRNGQGNQPQHF. The CDR3 coding sequence is TGTGCCAGCAGTAGAAATGGACAGGGGAACCAGCCCCAGCATTTT.

This clone came up once. The chain couples TRBV6-5 to TRBJ2-1; possible D gene TRBD2, 5 bases. The germline V and J ends were trimmed by 11 bases and 5 bases, with 16 bases remaining between them. The CDR3 consists of 13 residues. The germline V gene encodes CDR1 MNHEY and CDR2 SVGAGI. The CDR3 is CAVSGGLDNEQFF. As DNA, the CDR3 is TGTGCCGTCTCCGGAGGTTTAGACAATGAGCAGTTCTTC.

The J gene is TRBJ2-2, the V gene TRBV11-2; TRBD2 agrees at 10 bases. Trimming removed 2 bases from V and 6 bases from J; junction bases left unmatched: 3. Germline lookup yields CDR1 SGHAT and CDR2 FQNNGV. The CDR3 contains 15 residues. CDR3 region: CASSLSLAGAGELFF. CDR3 nucleotides: TGTGCCAGCAGCTTAAGTCTAGCGGGAGCCGGGGAGCTGTTTTTT.

The chain couples TRBV4-2 to TRBJ1-2; TRBD1 is a possible D gene (5 bases). Germline loops: CDR1 LGHNA, CDR2 YNFKEQ. Trimming cost V 0 bases and J 1 base, with 12 bases left between them. CDR3 length equals 16 residues. CDR3 residues: CASSQDDWGINYGYTF. CDR3 nucleotide sequence: TGTGCCAGCAGCCAAGATGATTGGGGCATTAACTATGGCTACACCTTC.

This clone has a handful of counts. This chain joins TRBV5-1 and TRBJ1-2; TRBD1 agrees at 7 bases. Germline CDR1 is SGHRS and CDR2 is YFSETQ. The V gene end was trimmed by 9 bases and the J gene end by 12 bases; junction bases not matched to a gene: 11. This CDR3 has 11 amino acids. This chain's CDR3 is CATSRDSPDTF. CDR3 DNA sequence: TGCGCCACCTCCCGGGACAGCCCGGACACCTTC.

The chain has TRBV18 and TRBJ1-1; D uncertain. This CDR3 has 15 amino acids. Per germline, CDR1 KGHSH and CDR2 LQKENI. V lost 2 bases and J 2 bases, leaving 12 bases between the germline ends. The CDR3 loop is CASSPSFSSNTEAFF. The DNA of the CDR3 is TGTGCCAGCTCACCATCGTTTTCGTCTAACACTGAAGCTTTCTTT.

The rearrangement links TRBV7-9 to TRBJ2-3; 10 bases map to TRBD2. The germline V gene has CDR1 SEHNR and CDR2 FQNEAQ (reference sequence). The CDR3 is made up of 16 amino acids. Trimming removed 7 bases from V and 4 bases from J; junction bases left unmatched: 11. The DNA for the CDR3 is TGTGCCAGCACCCCCGCGTTAGCGGGAGGCGCAGATACGCAGTATTTT. This sequence encodes CASTPALAGGADTQYF.